This T cell receptor beta chain stems from a study of shared T cell receptors in the human thymus. Trimming left V 7 bases short and J 4 bases short, with 16 bases between. Germline-derived CDR1 and CDR2 are MNHEY and SVGAGI. The CDR3 covers 14 residues. This clone has only one observation. TCRdb keeps only in-frame clones here, not all; method: immunoSEQ multiplex PCR. The sample lists 700,000 to 750,000 clones, roughly 88% occurring once. These same data were also listed under a study on human thymus T cells. In that study: Thymic tissue was derived from resections collected during corrective heart surgery.

The sequencing sample was made of thymocytes. The clonotype comes from a girl under three years old with a congenital heart defect. J is TRBJ1-1 and V is TRBV6-5, with D unresolved. In DNA, the CDR3 is TGTGCCAGCAATACGGACTATCGTGGCACTGAAGCTTTCTTT. It translates to CASNTDYRGTEAFF.